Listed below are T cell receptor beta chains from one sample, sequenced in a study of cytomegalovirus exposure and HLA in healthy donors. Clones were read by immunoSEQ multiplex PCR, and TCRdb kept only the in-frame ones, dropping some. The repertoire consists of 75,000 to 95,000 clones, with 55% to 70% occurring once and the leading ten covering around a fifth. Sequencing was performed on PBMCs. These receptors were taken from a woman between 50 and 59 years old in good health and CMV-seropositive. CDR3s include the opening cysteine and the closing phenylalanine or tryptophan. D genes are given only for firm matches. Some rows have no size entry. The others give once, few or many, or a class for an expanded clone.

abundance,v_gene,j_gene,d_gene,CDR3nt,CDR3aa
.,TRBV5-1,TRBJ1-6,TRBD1,TGCGCCAGCAGCTTGGTCGGACAGGGGGCGCGATCACCCCTCCACTTT,CASSLVGQGARSPLHF
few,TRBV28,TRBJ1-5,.,TGTGCCAGCAGTTTTGGGGCTAACAATCAGCCCCAGCATTTT,CASSFGANNQPQHF
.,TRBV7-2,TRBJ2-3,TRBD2,TGTGCCAGCAGCCTAGCGGGGGCTAGCACAGATACGCAGTATTTT,CASSLAGASTDTQYF
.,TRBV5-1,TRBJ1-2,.,TGCGCCAGCAGCTTGTCCGGGGAAGAGGTCTATGGCTACACCTTC,CASSLSGEEVYGYTF
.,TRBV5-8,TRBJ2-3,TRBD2,TGTGCCAGCGGACTAGCGGGGGGGCCAGGAGATACGCAGTATTTT,CASGLAGGPGDTQYF
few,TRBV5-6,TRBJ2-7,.,TGTGCCAGCAGCACCGGGACTCCCTACGAGCAGTACTTC,CASSTGTPYEQYF
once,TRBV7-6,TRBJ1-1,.,TGTGCCAGCAGCTTAAGAGCAGCAGGGAACACTGAAGCTTTCTTT,CASSLRAAGNTEAFF
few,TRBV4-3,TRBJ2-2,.,TGCGCCAGCAGCCAACTCCAGATGAACACCGGGGAGCTGTTTTTT,CASSQLQMNTGELFF
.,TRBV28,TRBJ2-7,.,TGTGCCAGTCAACACCCTTCAACCTACGAGCAGTACTTC,CASQHPSTYEQYF
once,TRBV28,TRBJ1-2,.,TGTGCCAGCAGTTCAACGGGACTGACCACTTATGGCTACACCTTC,CASSSTGLTTYGYTF
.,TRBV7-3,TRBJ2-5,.,TGTGCCAGCAGCCACGGACAGACAGAGACCCAGTACTTC,CASSHGQTETQYF
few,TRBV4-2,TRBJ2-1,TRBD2,TGTGCCAGCAGCCAAGGACTAGCGGGTATCTACAATGAGCAGTTCTTC,CASSQGLAGIYNEQFF
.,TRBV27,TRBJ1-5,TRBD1,TGTGCCAGCAGTCCAGACAGGGATCAGCCCCAGCATTTT,CASSPDRDQPQHF
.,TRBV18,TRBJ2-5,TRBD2,TGTGCCAGCTCACAACCGGGACTAGCGGAAGAGACCCAGTACTTC,CASSQPGLAEETQYF
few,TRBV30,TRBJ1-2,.,TGTGCCTGGAGATCCGGGGGTTCCCTCCTCCATGGCTACACCTTC,CAWRSGGSLLHGYTF
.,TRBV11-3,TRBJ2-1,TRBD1,TGTGCCAGCAGCCAACAGGGGGCGCAGGATGAGCAGTTCTTC,CASSQQGAQDEQFF